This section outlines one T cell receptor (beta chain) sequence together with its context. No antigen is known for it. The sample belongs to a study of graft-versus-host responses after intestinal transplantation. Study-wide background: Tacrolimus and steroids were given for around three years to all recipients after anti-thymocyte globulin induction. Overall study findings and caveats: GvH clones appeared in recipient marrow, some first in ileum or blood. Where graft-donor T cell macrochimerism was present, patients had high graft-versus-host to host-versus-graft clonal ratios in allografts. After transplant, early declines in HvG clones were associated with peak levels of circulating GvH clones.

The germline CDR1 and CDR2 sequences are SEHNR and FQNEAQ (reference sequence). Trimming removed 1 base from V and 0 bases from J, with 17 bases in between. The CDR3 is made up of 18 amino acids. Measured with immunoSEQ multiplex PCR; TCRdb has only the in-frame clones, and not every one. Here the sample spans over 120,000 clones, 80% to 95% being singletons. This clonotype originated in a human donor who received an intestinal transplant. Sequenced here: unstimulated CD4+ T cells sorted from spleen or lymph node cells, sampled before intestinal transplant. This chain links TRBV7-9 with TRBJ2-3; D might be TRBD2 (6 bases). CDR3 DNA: TGTGCCAGCAGCTTAGGATCTGGAGCGGGCAGTAGCACAGATACGCAGTATTTT. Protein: CASSLGSGAGSSTDTQYF.